This T cell receptor beta chain is drawn from a study of T cell responses to AZD1222 COVID-19 vaccine. V dropped 3 bases and J dropped 9 bases, with 18 bases sitting between them. The germline V gene has CDR1 MNHEY and CDR2 SMNVEV (reference sequence). The CDR3 runs to 15 residues. Repertoires were generated with immunoSEQ multiplex PCR, while TCRdb's copy carries only in-frame clones and drops some. In the table there are about 120,000 clones, 80% to 95% of which are singletons. The chain joins TRBV27 to TRBJ2-1; D is perhaps TRBD1 (6 bases). The sequencing here drew on peripheral blood, taken 28 days after the second dose of the MenACWY control vaccine. This sequence was found in an adult who received the MenACWY meningococcal vaccine as a control. The CDR3 here is CASSLVLARGGEQFF. The DNA for the CDR3 is TGTGCCAGCAGTTTGGTCTTAGCCAGGGGTGGTGAGCAGTTCTTC.